Following are 21 T cell receptor beta chains from one sample sequenced in a study of lymphopenia after photon versus proton radiotherapy. Here immunoSEQ multiplex PCR was the method, and the copy in TCRdb shows in-frame clones only, minus some. The data contain 22,000 or so clones, approximately 84% of them singletons. This material consisted of peripheral blood, taken from a patient treated with photon-based radiotherapy. These receptors were obtained from a woman between 45 and 60 years old with pancreatic cancer.

The chain joins TRBV5-6 to TRBJ2-1; D gene unclear. The length of the CDR3 is 15 residues. The V end was cut by 1 base, the J end by 0 bases, with 8 bases between. Germline loops: CDR1 SGHDT, CDR2 YYEEEE. CDR3 region: CASSLQESSYNEQFF. The CDR3 nucleotides read TGTGCCAGCAGCTTGCAGGAAAGCTCCTACAATGAGCAGTTCTTC.

The rearrangement joins TRBV9 to TRBJ2-2; 14 nucleotides align to TRBD2. Unmatched junction bases numbered 4, after V lost 2 bases and J lost 7 bases. Germline loops: CDR1 SGDLS, CDR2 YYNGEE. This CDR3 is 16 amino acids long. In nucleotides, the CDR3 is TGTGCCAGCAGCGTCGGGACTAGCGGGAGTGGCGGGGAGCTGTTTTTT. Its protein product is CASSVGTSGSGGELFF.

The V call is TRBV29-1, the J call TRBJ1-5; D possibly corresponds to TRBD1 (5 bases). Germline CDR1 is SQVTM and CDR2 is ANQGSEA. This CDR3 is 13 amino acids long. Trimming cost V 5 bases and J 3 bases, with 11 bases left between them. The CDR3 nucleotides read TGCAGCGTTAGAGAAGGGGACAATCAGCCCCAGCATTTT. Translated, it gives CSVREGDNQPQHF. The full variable domain, completed using reference TRBV29-1 and TRBJ1-5, is SAVISQKPSRDICQRGTSLTIQCQVDSQVTMMFWYRQQPGQSLTLIATANQGSEATYESGFVIDKFPISRPNLTFSTLTVSNMSPEDSSIYLCSVREGDNQPQHFGDGTRLSIL.

This clone was picked up one time. V gene TRBV27 combines with J gene TRBJ2-5; 7 bases fit TRBD1. Germline V gene lookup returns CDR1 MNHEY and CDR2 SMNVEV (reference sequence). The length of the CDR3 is 16 residues. Trimming removed 6 bases from V and 4 bases from J; junction bases left unmatched: 14. The CDR3 loop reads CASRQGLVGFPETQYF. As DNA, the CDR3 is TGTGCCAGCAGACAGGGGCTGGTTGGTTTCCCAGAGACCCAGTACTTC.

The genes are TRBV19 and TRBJ2-7; the match to TRBD1 covers 9 bases. V was pared by 3 bases and J by 3 bases, with 6 bases of the junction left unmatched. The CDR3 runs to 15 residues. CDR1 LNHDA and CDR2 SQIVND come from the germline V gene (reference sequence). The CDR3 sequence is CASSISGQGGYEQYF. CDR3 bases: TGTGCCAGTAGTATTTCGGGACAGGGCGGCTACGAGCAGTACTTC.

The chain uses TRBV5-1 and TRBJ1-1; D is uncertain. CDR1 SGHRS and CDR2 YFSETQ come from the germline V gene. V was shortened by 0 bases and J by 0 bases, with 12 bases between the two germline ends. This CDR3 spans 16 amino acids. The DNA for the CDR3 is TGCGCCAGCAGCTTGGCCCCCGCAAATTTGAACACTGAAGCTTTCTTT. Amino acid sequence: CASSLAPANLNTEAFF. The whole variable domain, filled in from reference TRBV5-1 and TRBJ1-1, reads KAGVTQTPRYLIKTRGQQVTLSCSPISGHRSVSWYQQTPGQGLQFLFEYFSETQRNKGNFPGRFSGRQFSNSRSEMNVSTLELGDSALYLCASSLAPANLNTEAFFGQGTRLTVV.

J is TRBJ1-3 and V is TRBV5-1, with D maybe TRBD1 (5 bases). The germline gives CDR1 SGHRS, CDR2 YFSETQ. The ends were cut back, 0 bases at V and 0 bases at J, with 19 bases in the middle. CDR3 length: 19 residues. The CDR3 DNA reads TGCGCCAGCAGCTTGGCGACTCCAAGCGGGGGAACCTCTGGAAACACCATATATTTT. It yields the protein CASSLATPSGGTSGNTIYF.

This chain connects TRBV9 to TRBJ1-4, with 8 bases identical to TRBD1. V lost 0 bases to trimming and J lost 8 bases; unmatched junction nucleotides: 6. CDR1 and CDR2 from the germline V gene are SGDLS and YYNGEE. The CDR3 consists of 15 residues. CDR3 coding DNA: TGTGCCAGCAGCGTAGGGGACAGGTCGGGCGAAAAACTGTTTTTT. Translating gives CASSVGDRSGEKLFF. The variable domain in full, completed from reference TRBV9 and TRBJ1-4, reads DSGVTQTPKHLITATGQRVTLRCSPRSGDLSVYWYQQSLDQGLQFLIQYYNGEERAKGNILERFSAQQFPDLHSELNLSSLELGDSALYFCASSVGDRSGEKLFFGSGTQLSVL.

V and J are TRBV10-3 and TRBJ2-5; TRBD2 matches 8 bases. V gave up 4 bases and J gave up 5 bases; unmatched junction bases: 9. CDR1 and CDR2 from the germline V gene are ENHRY and SYGVKD. This CDR3 is 15 amino acids long. CDR3 DNA sequence: TGTGCCATCAGTGCGCGGGAGGATTGGGAGGAGACCCAGTACTTC. Its protein is CAISAREDWEETQYF.

The J gene is TRBJ2-3, the V gene TRBV5-1, with 12 bases matching TRBD2. The V gene end was trimmed by 0 bases and the J gene end by 3 bases; junction bases not matched to a gene: 2. Germline values: CDR1 SGHRS, CDR2 YFSETQ. The CDR3 consists of 16 residues. The CDR3, as DNA: TGCGCCAGCAGCTTGGACCTAGCGGGAGGGACAGATACGCAGTATTTT. Translated, it gives CASSLDLAGGTDTQYF.

The chain has TRBV28 and TRBJ2-4, with D unclear. The germline V gene has CDR1 MDHEN and CDR2 SYDVKM. V lost 4 bases and J 5 bases, leaving 15 bases between the germline ends. The CDR3 totals 15 residues. The CDR3 reads CASSSRPGFENIQYF. The CDR3, as DNA: TGTGCCAGCAGTTCTCGCCCAGGTTTTGAAAACATTCAGTACTTC.

The V call is TRBV5-1, the J call TRBJ2-3, with TRBD1 matching 9 bases. With V trimmed by 3 bases and J by 7 bases, 6 bases remained unmatched. The CDR3 has 14 amino acids. Germline loops: CDR1 SGHRS, CDR2 YFSETQ. CDR3 nucleotides: TGCGCCAGCAGCTCAGGACAGGGGAGGTATACGCAGTATTTT. It specifies CASSSGQGRYTQYF.

This chain connects TRBV7-2 to TRBJ2-2, with D perhaps TRBD1 (5 bases). Trimming took off 4 bases at V and 4 bases at J, with 16 bases between the two ends. This CDR3 has 16 residues. CDR1 is SGHTA and CDR2 is FQGNSA in the germline V gene. CDR3 in DNA: TGTGCCAGCAGCTCGCCCCGATCCCAGGGCACCGGGGAGCTGTTTTTT. This codes for CASSSPRSQGTGELFF.

This clone was recorded a few times. The chain combines TRBV30 with TRBJ1-4, with 7 bases matching TRBD1. Trimming removed 7 bases from V and 6 bases from J; junction bases left unmatched: 11. The CDR3 has 14 residues. Germline V gene data show CDR1 as GTSNPN and CDR2 as SVGIG (reference sequence). In DNA form, the CDR3 reads TGTGCCTTCGCCGGCCACAGGGGTGATGAAAAACTGTTTTTT. It specifies CAFAGHRGDEKLFF.

The rearrangement uses TRBV4-1 and TRBJ1-1; unclear D gene. The CDR3 consists of 13 residues. Germline CDR1 reads MGHRA; CDR2 reads YSYEKL. V lost 1 base, J lost 4 bases, and 7 bases lay in between. CDR3 DNA sequence: TGCGCCAGCAGCCAAGTATCCCGCACTGAAGCTTTCTTT. Its translation is CASSQVSRTEAFF.

The rearrangement joins TRBV27 to TRBJ2-1, with 14 positions matching TRBD2. This CDR3 region has 17 residues. V was clipped by 3 bases and J by 7 bases; unmatched bases: 8. Germline CDR1 and CDR2: MNHEY and SMNVEV (reference sequence). CDR3 coding DNA: TGTGCCAGCAGTTTCCTAACGGGACTAGCGGGAGAGAATGAGCAGTTCTTC. Amino acids: CASSFLTGLAGENEQFF.

The CDR3 is CASSTLRVAGGNPSTDTQYF. Written as DNA, the CDR3 is TGTGCCAGCAGCACGCTACGCGTAGCGGGAGGGAACCCCAGCACAGATACGCAGTATTTT. The chain employs TRBV7-8 and TRBJ2-3; 11 bases match TRBD2. This CDR3 spans 20 amino acids. Germline CDR1 SGHVS, CDR2 FQNEAQ. Losses at the gene ends were 5 bases for V and 0 bases for J; bases not matched to a gene: 16.

The CDR3 loop is CASSTKTSGPPSSYNEQFF. DNA for the CDR3: TGTGCCAGTAGTACCAAGACTAGCGGGCCCCCAAGCTCCTACAATGAGCAGTTCTTC. This chain links TRBV19 with TRBJ2-1, with 10 bases identical to TRBD2. Germline V gives CDR1 LNHDA, CDR2 SQIVND (reference sequence). This CDR3 spans 19 amino acids. V lost 4 bases, J lost 0 bases, and 12 bases stayed unmatched.

The rearrangement joins TRBV28 to TRBJ2-2; no clear D. Trimming stripped 2 bases from V and 1 base from J, with 5 bases between. The length of the CDR3 is 14 residues. Looked up from germline, CDR1 is MDHEN and CDR2 is SYDVKM. DNA of the CDR3: TGTGCCAGCAGTTTAGCACGGAACACCGGGGAGCTGTTTTTT. Encoded protein: CASSLARNTGELFF. The entire variable domain, with the rest obtained from reference TRBV28 and TRBJ2-2, is as follows: DVKVTQSSRYLVKRTGEKVFLECVQDMDHENMFWYRQDPGLGLRLIYFSYDVKMKEKGDIPEGYSVSREKKERFSLILESASTNQTSMYLCASSLARNTGELFFGEGSRLTVL.

The chain employs TRBV19 and TRBJ2-3, with 12 bases fitting TRBD1. V shed 7 bases, J shed 4 bases, and the junction held 3 bases outside the gene matches. Per germline, CDR1 LNHDA and CDR2 SQIVND (reference sequence). CDR3 length: 14 amino acids. CDR3 sequence reads: CASKGTGGADTQYF. The CDR3, as DNA: TGTGCCAGTAAAGGGACAGGGGGCGCAGATACGCAGTATTTT. The whole variable domain, filled in from reference TRBV19 and TRBJ2-3, reads DGGITQSPKYLFRKEGQNVTLSCEQNLNHDAMYWYRQDPGQGLRLIYYSQIVNDFQKGDIAEGYSVSREKKESFPLTVTSAQKNPTAFYLCASKGTGGADTQYFGPGTRLTVL.

The V and J genes are TRBV19 and TRBJ1-4; D remains unclear. The germline gives CDR1 LNHDA, CDR2 SQIVND (reference sequence). With 3 bases removed from V and 12 bases from J, the gap between germline ends came to 11 bases. The CDR3 covers 12 residues. The CDR3 sequence is CASSIDGSELFF. The CDR3 DNA reads TGTGCCAGTAGTATCGACGGGTCGGAACTGTTTTTT.